This TCR beta chain was recorded in a study of blood T cells in healthy people across ages. Trimming left V 6 bases short and J 0 bases short, with 6 bases between. Germline assignment: CDR1 SGHTA and CDR2 FQGNSA. The length of the CDR3 is 13 residues. A second PCR of 7 to 11 cycles used a sample-barcoded 5' primer and a J-beta primer mix. TCRdb re-called the 5' RACE reads through MiXCR, storing one row per CDR3 protein. The sample contains some 850,000 distinct CDR3 sequences, about 26% of which appear only once. This sample was shared with a second study, whose subject was T cells of mothers and their children.

V gene TRBV7-2 combines with J gene TRBJ1-3; no definite D call. The receptor was derived from a boy aged 5-17 years in good health. Sequencing was done on a sample of blood. The CDR3: CASRLSSGNTIYF. In DNA, the CDR3 is TGTGCCAGCAGACTCTCCTCTGGAAACACCATATATTTT. The variable domain in full, with the rest retrieved from reference TRBV7-2 and TRBJ1-3, is GAGVSQSPSNKVTEKGKDVELRCDPISGHTALYWYRQSLGQGLEFLIYFQGNSAPDKSGLPSDRFSAERTGGSVSTLTIQRTQQEDSAVYLCASRLSSGNTIYFGEGSWLTVV.